These 9 T cell receptor beta chains were all obtained from the same sample, sequenced in a study of beta chain features in type 1 diabetes. The sequenced template was cDNA made from the entire isolated RNA. Some clones are missing from TCRdb's copy, which holds only in-frame ones; the method was immunoSEQ multiplex PCR. The sample records 15,000 to 18,000 clones, around 63% being singletons. Study results and caveats: Across all four CD4+ subsets, people with type 1 diabetes showed modestly shorter TCRB CDR3s.

These TCRs are of unknown antigen specificity. Sequences were obtained from Tregs from blood. The receptors stem from a man aged 25 to 45 with type 1 diabetes.

The rearrangement joins TRBV9 to TRBJ2-1, with D tentatively TRBD2 (6 bases). V was cut by 4 bases and J by 2 bases, with 13 bases left in between. Germline V gene data show CDR1 as SGDLS and CDR2 as YYNGEE. The CDR3 spans 15 residues. The CDR3 DNA reads as TGTGCCAGCAGCCCACGGGAGCAGACCTACAATGAGCAGTTCTTC. Its protein is CASSPREQTYNEQFF. Drawing the rest from reference TRBV9 and TRBJ2-1, the complete variable domain is DSGVTQTPKHLITATGQRVTLRCSPRSGDLSVYWYQQSLDQGLQFLIQYYNGEERAKGNILERFSAQQFPDLHSELNLSSLELGDSALYFCASSPREQTYNEQFFGPGTRLTVL.

The table lists this clone with a few counts. The chain combines TRBV7-2 with TRBJ2-7, with 7 bases fitting TRBD1. Losses at the gene ends were 5 bases for V and 6 bases for J; bases not matched to a gene: 10. Germline-derived CDR1 and CDR2 are SGHTA and FQGNSA. The CDR3 spans 14 residues. The CDR3 protein is CASSPSKDRAEQYF. The CDR3 DNA reads as TGTGCCAGCAGCCCATCGAAAGACAGGGCCGAGCAGTACTTC. Drawing the rest from reference TRBV7-2 and TRBJ2-7, the complete variable domain is GAGVSQSPSNKVTEKGKDVELRCDPISGHTALYWYRQSLGQGLEFLIYFQGNSAPDKSGLPSDRFSAERTGGSVSTLTIQRTQQEDSAVYLCASSPSKDRAEQYFGPGTRLTVT.

The table lists this clone with a few counts. The chain links TRBV6-1 to TRBJ1-1, with D perhaps matching TRBD1 (5 bases). Germline lookup yields CDR1 MNHNS and CDR2 SASEGT. Trimming pared 0 bases from V and 1 base from J, leaving 15 bases between. The CDR3 covers 17 residues. The CDR3 DNA follows: TGTGCCAGCAGTGAAGCGGGGGAGGGCGCAGGGAACACTGAAGCTTTCTTT. It is translated as CASSEAGEGAGNTEAFF.

The rearrangement uses TRBV19 and TRBJ2-2; 15 nucleotides match TRBD2. The CDR3 spans 18 residues. CDR1 LNHDA and CDR2 SQIVND come from the germline V gene (reference sequence). The J segment lost 2 bases and the V segment lost 5 bases, leaving 6 bases of the junction unmatched. The DNA of the CDR3 is TGTGCCAGTAGTGACGGGACTAGCGGGGGGCGAAACACCGGGGAGCTGTTTTTT. This codes for CASSDGTSGGRNTGELFF.

On this clone itself: Since a much larger clone is just one base distant, this may be a read error. The CDR3 spells CASSYSTGGPYEQYF. CDR3 bases: TGTGCCAGCAGTTACTCGACAGGGGGTCCCTACGAGCAGTACTTC. V is TRBV6-5 and J is TRBJ2-7; 9 nucleotides agree with TRBD1. V was clipped by 0 bases and J by 2 bases; unmatched bases: 2. This CDR3 has 15 amino acids. Germline CDR1 reads MNHEY; CDR2 reads SVGAGI.

V and J are TRBV5-1 and TRBJ1-2, with D uncertain. The V gene lost 0 bases and the J gene lost 8 bases, with 8 bases spanning the gap. Per the germline V gene, CDR1 is SGHRS and CDR2 is YFSETQ. CDR3 length: 12 residues. CDR3 coding DNA: TGCGCCAGCAGCTTGGGGGCAGCCGGCTACACCTTC. It encodes CASSLGAAGYTF.

This clone was seen more than once but under ten times. The rearrangement links TRBV5-4 to TRBJ2-5; TRBD2 might be the D (6 bases). The CDR3 spans 13 residues. From germline, CDR1 is SGHNT and CDR2 YYREEE (reference sequence). V was cut by 0 bases and J by 7 bases, with 10 bases left in between. CDR3 region: CASSLGQEGTQYF. CDR3 sequence (DNA): TGTGCCAGCAGCTTGGGCCAGGAGGGGACCCAGTACTTC.

CDR3 protein: CASSARQGGQPQHF. CDR3 DNA sequence: TGTGCCAGCAGCGCCCGACAGGGGGGTCAGCCCCAGCATTTT. The chain recombines TRBV9 with TRBJ1-5, with TRBD1 matching over 9 bases. This CDR3 spans 14 amino acids. V was clipped by 3 bases and J by 6 bases; unmatched bases: 4. Looked up from germline, CDR1 is SGDLS and CDR2 is YYNGEE.

This sequence joins TRBV11-2 and TRBJ1-2; TRBD1 aligns across 8 bases. V lost 1 base, J lost 7 bases, and 8 bases stayed unmatched. The CDR3 runs 15 residues. The germline V gene has CDR1 SGHAT and CDR2 FQNNGV. CDR3 coding DNA: TGTGCCAGCAGCTTAGGAACAGGGGGGCCTTTTGGCTACACCTTC. Its translation: CASSLGTGGPFGYTF.